What follows are 24 T cell receptor beta chains derived from one specimen sequenced in a study of shared clonotypes between healthy human individuals. The assay was immunoSEQ multiplex PCR, and TCRdb's table has in-frame clones only and misses some. The sample has around 340,000 clones, 70% to 75% seen once. Material: memory CD4+ T cells sorted from blood. Subset: CD45RA-negative fraction. The source is a man under 40 in good health.

This chain uses TRBV6-6 with TRBJ1-1; 8 bases are a match to TRBD1. Germline-derived CDR1 and CDR2 are MNHNY and SVGAGI (reference sequence). The CDR3 spans 15 residues. Germline trimming cut 2 bases from V and 6 bases from J; bases unmatched to any gene: 8. DNA of the CDR3: TGTGCCAGCAGTTACCCGACAGGGGTTATGCCTGAAGCTTTCTTT. It translates to CASSYPTGVMPEAFF.

V is TRBV6-1 and J is TRBJ2-3; 9 bases map to TRBD1. The germline CDR1 and CDR2 sequences are MNHNS and SASEGT. The CDR3 has 15 amino acids. Trimming at V came to 6 bases and at J to 4 bases, leaving 8 bases not matched to a gene. For the CDR3, the DNA is TGTGCCAGCAGGATAACAGGGGGCGCGGCAGATACGCAGTATTTT. Translating it yields CASRITGGAADTQYF.

V is TRBV2 and J is TRBJ2-7; maybe TRBD2 (7 bases). The V and J ends lost 6 bases and 3 bases respectively, with 24 bases between them. Germline CDR1 SNHLY, CDR2 FYNNEI. The CDR3 is 17 residues long. In nucleotides, the CDR3 is TGTGCCAGCAGGGAGCGGGGTCATCCCACAGGGTTCTACGAGCAGTACTTC. The encoded protein is CASRERGHPTGFYEQYF.

This clone has only one observation. The chain combines TRBV2 with TRBJ1-2, with 8 bases aligning to TRBD1. CDR1 is SNHLY, CDR2 FYNNEI, per germline. The CDR3 sequence is 16 residues long. V lost 2 bases and J lost 4; bases outside the gene matches: 9. The CDR3 loop reads CASSEQGAPLSYGYTF. In DNA, the CDR3 is TGTGCCAGCAGTGAACAGGGGGCCCCCTTGTCCTATGGCTACACCTTC. Based on the CDR3 plus reference TRBV2 and TRBJ1-2, the full variable domain is EPEVTQTPSHQVTQMGQEVILRCVPISNHLYFYWYRQILGQKVEFLVSFYNNEISEKSEIFDDQFSVERPDGSNFTLKIRSTKLEDSAMYFCASSEQGAPLSYGYTFGSGTRLTVV.

The J gene is TRBJ1-1, the V gene TRBV2; D remains ambiguous. Germline lookup yields CDR1 SNHLY and CDR2 FYNNEI. Trimming left V 6 bases short and J 2 bases short, with 16 bases between. The CDR3 runs 15 residues. CDR3 nucleotide sequence: TGTGCCAGCAGATACAATGTCCTCCTTAACACTGAAGCTTTCTTT. Translating it yields CASRYNVLLNTEAFF.

The chain employs TRBV6-5 and TRBJ2-2; tentatively, D is TRBD2 (6 bases). V was pared by 6 bases and J by 4 bases, with 15 bases between. Germline V gives CDR1 MNHEY, CDR2 SVGAGI. The CDR3 totals 15 residues. The CDR3 nucleotides are TGTGCCAGCAGAGAACGACTAGTCGCCACCGGGGAGCTGTTTTTT. Amino acids: CASRERLVATGELFF.

The rearrangement joins TRBV28 to TRBJ1-2; no clear D gene. The V gene lost 3 bases and the J gene lost 6 bases, with 11 bases spanning the gap. The CDR3 totals 13 residues. Germline V lookup: CDR1 MDHEN, CDR2 SYDVKM. CDR3 sequence (DNA): TGTGCCAGCAGTTTTAAGGGAGCGGATGGCTACACCTTC. Translating it yields CASSFKGADGYTF.

DNA for the CDR3: TGTGCCAGCAGATCTTGGACTAGCGGGAGGGTTGATCGAAGTCGCGAGCAGTACTTC. This codes for CASRSWTSGRVDRSREQYF. The V and J genes are TRBV28 and TRBJ2-7; TRBD2 matches at 15 bases. V lost 6 bases to trimming and J lost 6 bases; unmatched junction nucleotides: 18. The V gene's germline CDR1 is MDHEN and CDR2 SYDVKM. This CDR3 spans 19 amino acids.

This rearrangement joins TRBV2 to TRBJ2-5; a weak D match, TRBD1 (5 bases). CDR3 length: 13 amino acids. Germline V gives CDR1 SNHLY, CDR2 FYNNEI. The germline V and J ends were trimmed by 7 bases and 5 bases, with 14 bases remaining between them. The DNA for the CDR3 is TGTGCCAGCACCAGGGAAATAGGGGAGACCCAGTACTTC. Translating it yields CASTREIGETQYF.

The chain carries TRBV6-6 and TRBJ2-7, with TRBD1 matching 10 bases. The CDR3 length is 15 residues. Germline CDR1 is MNHNY and CDR2 is SVGAGI (reference sequence). V lost 2 bases, J lost 1 base, and 2 bases stayed unmatched. The CDR3 DNA sequence: TGTGCCAGCAGTTACAGGGACAGGGGTTCCTACGAGCAGTACTTC. Its translation is CASSYRDRGSYEQYF.

This clone has only a few counts. The genes are TRBV7-2 and TRBJ2-1, with D perhaps TRBD1 (6 bases). The germline gives CDR1 SGHTA, CDR2 FQGNSA. CDR3 length: 12 residues. This chain's CDR3 is CASRRAGDEQFF. As DNA, the CDR3 is TGTGCGAGTCGCCGGGCAGGGGATGAGCAGTTCTTC.

This clone was counted a few times. The V and J genes are TRBV27 and TRBJ2-7; 8 nucleotides align to TRBD2. Per germline, CDR1 MNHEY and CDR2 SMNVEV (reference sequence). The CDR3 loop spans 16 amino acids. V lost 1 base and J lost 3; bases outside the gene matches: 8. This CDR3 reads CASSLWVGTRRYEQYF. The CDR3 DNA reads TGTGCCAGCAGTTTATGGGTCGGGACTAGACGCTACGAGCAGTACTTC.

The genes are TRBV5-1 and TRBJ2-2; D is perhaps TRBD2 (7 bases). V was shortened by 3 bases and J by 1 base, with 37 bases between the two germline ends. This CDR3 has 24 amino acids. Looked up from germline, CDR1 is SGHRS and CDR2 is YFSETQ. CDR3 sequence: CASSSPYQLSGGVDLAVNTGELFF. The DNA of the CDR3 is TGCGCCAGCAGCTCTCCTTACCAACTGTCCGGGGGCGTAGACCTAGCGGTGAACACCGGGGAGCTGTTTTTT. The variable domain in full, completed from reference TRBV5-1 and TRBJ2-2, reads KAGVTQTPRYLIKTRGQQVTLSCSPISGHRSVSWYQQTPGQGLQFLFEYFSETQRNKGNFPGRFSGRQFSNSRSEMNVSTLELGDSALYLCASSSPYQLSGGVDLAVNTGELFFGEGSRLTVL.

The chain uses TRBV2 and TRBJ1-2; D call uncertain. Deletions cut 6 bases from V and 7 bases from J, with 15 bases between. Germline CDR1 is SNHLY and CDR2 is FYNNEI. The CDR3 length is 13 residues. CDR3 nucleotides: TGTGCCAGCAGGGACCCTCTGGTAATTGGCTACACCTTC. This codes for CASRDPLVIGYTF. The whole variable domain, filled in from reference TRBV2 and TRBJ1-2, reads EPEVTQTPSHQVTQMGQEVILRCVPISNHLYFYWYRQILGQKVEFLVSFYNNEISEKSEIFDDQFSVERPDGSNFTLKIRSTKLEDSAMYFCASRDPLVIGYTFGSGTRLTVV.

The chain couples TRBV19 to TRBJ2-5, with a possible D match to TRBD2 (6 bases). There are 13 residues in the CDR3. The germline V gene has CDR1 LNHDA and CDR2 SQIVND (reference sequence). With 6 bases removed from V and 5 bases from J, the gap between germline ends came to 13 bases. The CDR3 protein is CASRAQSGETQYF. The CDR3 bases are TGTGCCAGTAGAGCTCAAAGCGGGGAGACCCAGTACTTC.

The chain employs TRBV6-6 and TRBJ1-2, with D possibly TRBD1 on 6 matching bases. Germline V gene lookup returns CDR1 MNHNY and CDR2 SVGAGI (reference sequence). The CDR3 sequence is 14 residues long. The ends were cut back, 8 bases at V and 1 base at J, with 14 bases in the middle. Here the CDR3 reads CASGLIRGNYGYTF. CDR3 nucleotides: TGTGCCAGCGGCCTAATCAGGGGTAACTATGGCTACACCTTC.

V usage is TRBV2 and J usage is TRBJ1-2, with no clear D. This CDR3 contains 9 residues. Trimming took off 4 bases at V and 8 bases at J, with 2 bases between the two ends. Germline CDR1 and CDR2: SNHLY and FYNNEI. The CDR3 is CASSAGYTF. The CDR3 DNA reads TGTGCCAGCAGTGCCGGCTACACCTTC.

This clone was seen a few times. Other DNA sequences in the sample encode the same CDR3. The chain combines TRBV7-3 with TRBJ1-1; D is perhaps TRBD1 (5 bases). V lost 1 base, J lost 7 bases, and 10 bases lay in between. Germline assignment: CDR1 SGHTA and CDR2 FQGTGA. The CDR3 runs 13 residues. CDR3 DNA sequence: TGTGCCAGCAGCTTAAGAGGCGGGGGTGAAGCTTTCTTT. It codes for CASSLRGGGEAFF. The variable domain in full, with the rest retrieved from reference TRBV7-3 and TRBJ1-1, is GAGVSQTPSNKVTEKGKYVELRCDPISGHTALYWYRQSLGQGPEFLIYFQGTGAADDSGLPNDRFFAVRPEGSVSTLKIQRTERGDSAVYLCASSLRGGGEAFFGQGTRLTVV.

The chain carries TRBV5-1 and TRBJ2-5; maybe TRBD2 (5 bases). The CDR3 covers 15 residues. Trimming stripped 4 bases from V and 5 bases from J, with 18 bases between. Germline assignment: CDR1 SGHRS and CDR2 YFSETQ. The CDR3 loop is CASSPRLAGLETQYF. DNA of the CDR3: TGCGCCAGCAGCCCGAGGCTTGCGGGCCTGGAGACCCAGTACTTC.

Remarks on this clone: The sample contains more than one DNA sequence encoding this CDR3. The V call is TRBV6-6, the J call TRBJ1-3; perhaps TRBD1 as D (5 bases). Trimming removed 6 bases from V and 0 bases from J, with 9 bases in between. CDR3 length: 14 residues. The germline gives CDR1 MNHNY, CDR2 SVGAGI (reference sequence). CDR3 coding DNA: TGTGCCAGCAGGGGGGGAAGCTCTGGAAACACCATATATTTT. This translates into CASRGGSSGNTIYF.

Concerning this clone itself: One end of the junction does not line up with germline, which may come from a read error. V usage is TRBV28 and J usage is TRBJ2-4; D may be TRBD2 (6 bases). Per the germline V gene, CDR1 is MDHEN and CDR2 is SYDVKM. The CDR3 covers 12 residues. The CDR3, as DNA: TGTGCCAGCAGTTCCTATTGGGGGGTACGGCACTTC. It is translated as CASSSYWGVRHF.

This clone has a handful of counts. The rearrangement joins TRBV4-1 to TRBJ2-3; 7 positions agree with TRBD1. The CDR3 has 16 residues. J gave up 3 bases and V 0 bases, and 6 bases lay outside the gene matches. Germline V gene data show CDR1 as MGHRA and CDR2 as YSYEKL. As DNA, the CDR3 is TGCGCCAGCAGCCAAGAGAGGGACAGTTATACAGATACGCAGTATTTT. Its translation: CASSQERDSYTDTQYF.

This clone was counted ten times or more. This chain joins TRBV10-1 and TRBJ1-4; 7 nucleotides align to TRBD1. The CDR3 spans 13 residues. The V gene's germline CDR1 is WNHNN and CDR2 SYGVQD (reference sequence). V trimming: 4 bases; J trimming: 7 bases; junction bases outside the gene matches: 3. The CDR3 region has the DNA TGCGCCAGCAGTGGACAGGGCTCTGAAAAACTGTTTTTT. This encodes CASSGQGSEKLFF.

The CDR3 spells CASSLGGSRFEQYF. CDR3 bases: TGTGCCAGCAGCTTAGGGGGGTCCCGGTTCGAGCAGTACTTC. The chain joins TRBV13 to TRBJ2-7; no clear D gene. The germline V and J ends were trimmed by 0 bases and 6 bases, with 12 bases remaining between them. The germline gives CDR1 PRHDT, CDR2 FYEKMQ (reference sequence). CDR3 size: 14 residues.